Listed here is a single TCR beta chain. Its antigen is not known. These data are taken from a study of cytomegalovirus exposure and HLA in healthy donors. Study-level background: Within an early data release were roughly 90 million unique TCRs drawn from HLA-typed donors. Points from the study as a whole: In a later analysis, at a false discovery rate of 0.05, approximately 16,000 TCR beta sequences were associated with HLA alleles.

Trimming removed 4 bases from V and 2 bases from J, with 9 bases in between. Germline V lookup: CDR1 SQVTM, CDR2 ANQGSEA. The CDR3 sequence is 13 residues long. The PCR used 60 Vbeta and 13 Jbeta primers. Sequenced by immunoSEQ multiplex PCR; TCRdb stores in-frame clones only, minus some. The sample lists some 65,000 clones, 62% seen once, with around 2.8% in the top ten. Sample: PBMCs. The V call is TRBV29-1, the J call TRBJ1-3; D remains unclear. The clonotype was recovered from a man aged 30-40 years in good health and CMV-seronegative. DNA of the CDR3: TGCAGCGTTGCGGAGGCGACTGGAAACACCATATATTTT. Amino acids: CSVAEATGNTIYF.